The 32 T cell receptor beta chains reported below all come from one sample, sequenced in a study of cytomegalovirus exposure and HLA in healthy donors. PCR was performed using 60 Vbeta and 13 Jbeta primers. Assay used: immunoSEQ multiplex PCR; TCRdb lists only in-frame clones, some missing. The data contain more than 150,000 clones, 84% of them singletons. Source material: PBMCs. These receptor sequences come from a girl aged 2 to 10 in good health and CMV-seropositive.

The chain combines TRBV7-7 with TRBJ2-1; TRBD2 aligns across 13 bases. Germline trimming cut 5 bases from V and 7 bases from J; bases unmatched to any gene: 8. Per germline, CDR1 SSHAT and CDR2 FNYEAQ (reference sequence). The CDR3 totals 16 residues. The CDR3 DNA sequence: TGTGCCAGCAGCCAATCTCCGGGACTAGCGGGGAATGAGCAGTTCTTC. It is translated as CASSQSPGLAGNEQFF.

CDR3 coding DNA: TGTGCCAGCAGCAAGGGACAACGCACTAACTATGGCTACACCTTC. Its protein product is CASSKGQRTNYGYTF. The J gene is TRBJ1-2, the V gene TRBV9; possible D gene TRBD1, 6 bases. V lost 4 bases to trimming and J lost 0 bases, with 13 bases between them. This CDR3 region has 15 residues. Looked up from germline, CDR1 is SGDLS and CDR2 is YYNGEE.

The gene calls are TRBV7-8 and TRBJ1-2; tentative D call: TRBD1 (5 bases). Germline values: CDR1 SGHVS, CDR2 FQNEAQ. The CDR3 has 13 amino acids. The V and J ends lost 3 bases and 6 bases respectively, with 11 bases between them. The DNA of the CDR3 is TGTGCCAGCAGCTTCAGGGTGACTCATGGCTACACCTTC. Translation gives CASSFRVTHGYTF.

V usage is TRBV5-5 and J usage is TRBJ1-4; 8 bases line up with TRBD1. V dropped 0 bases and J dropped 8; count of bases not matched to a gene: 9. The CDR3 totals 16 residues. In germline, CDR1 is SGHKS, CDR2 YYEKEE (reference sequence). The CDR3 bases are TGTGCCAGCAGCTTGGTGCAGGGGGCTATAATGGAAAAACTGTTTTTT. This gives the protein CASSLVQGAIMEKLFF.

Note on this clone: Because the CDR3's place on the DNA is in doubt, the DNA is left out and the CDR3 is given as listed by TCRdb. The chain couples TRBV21-1 to TRBJ2-1; the D call in the table, TRBD2, was not verified against the DNA. TRBV21-1 is classified as a pseudogene. The CDR3 length equals 21 residues, ends included. CDR3 loop: CASSKVGRGTKGKCHYNEQFF.

V is TRBV5-1 and J is TRBJ2-5, with D possibly TRBD2 on 5 matching bases. Germline CDR1 is SGHRS and CDR2 is YFSETQ. This CDR3 region has 16 residues. The V end was cut by 4 bases, the J end by 5 bases, with 21 bases between. In DNA, the CDR3 is TGCGCCAGCAGCCCTCCGGTGGGTCGGGGTAGTGAGACCCAGTACTTC. This sequence encodes CASSPPVGRGSETQYF.

V usage is TRBV29-1 and J usage is TRBJ2-7, with TRBD1 as a possible D gene (5 bases). V was pared by 6 bases and J by 9 bases, with 15 bases between. This CDR3 is 11 amino acids long. Germline V gene data show CDR1 as SQVTM and CDR2 as ANQGSEA. CDR3 sequence (DNA): TGCAGCGTCGTCGGACACTCGGGGCAGTACTTC. This gives the protein CSVVGHSGQYF.

The chain combines TRBV28 with TRBJ2-7; 9 bases agree with TRBD2. Germline assignment: CDR1 MDHEN and CDR2 SYDVKM. The CDR3 totals 15 residues. Trimming cost V 5 bases and J 6 bases; bases outside gene matches: 11. The DNA of the CDR3 is TGTGCCAGCAGTCGTAGCGGGAGCTTCTCCATCGAGCAGTACTTC. Translation gives CASSRSGSFSIEQYF.

This chain joins TRBV6-6 and TRBJ2-7; 8 bases align to TRBD1. Germline V gives CDR1 MNHNY, CDR2 SVGAGI (reference sequence). After removal of 2 bases from V and 6 bases from J, the junction contained 6 bases not matched to a gene. The CDR3 length is 14 residues. The CDR3 spells CASSYPGQGGEQYF. The CDR3 DNA follows: TGTGCCAGCAGTTACCCCGGACAGGGCGGCGAGCAGTACTTC.

A word on this clone: Other nucleotide sequences in the sample specify the same CDR3. The gene calls are TRBV30 and TRBJ2-7; TRBD2 matches 8 bases. The trim removed 4 bases at V and 1 base at J, leaving 9 bases unmatched. The germline gives CDR1 GTSNPN, CDR2 SVGIG (reference sequence). The CDR3 contains 15 residues. The CDR3 loop reads CAWTPGLAASYEQYF. The CDR3 nucleotides read TGTGCCTGGACCCCAGGACTAGCAGCTTCCTACGAGCAGTACTTC.

V gene TRBV15 combines with J gene TRBJ2-7, with D possibly TRBD2 on 5 matching bases. V gave up 3 bases and J gave up 6 bases, with 12 bases separating them. CDR3 length equals 13 residues. Germline V gene lookup returns CDR1 LNHNV and CDR2 YYDKDF (reference sequence). The CDR3: CATSRVGSSEQYF. CDR3 nucleotides: TGTGCCACCAGCAGGGTGGGGAGTTCCGAGCAGTACTTC.

V is TRBV12-5 and J is TRBJ2-1; tentatively, D is TRBD2 (7 bases). Trimming left V 7 bases short and J 5 bases short, with 15 bases between. The CDR3 runs to 14 residues. In germline, CDR1 is LGHNT, CDR2 FRNRAP. The CDR3 DNA reads TGTGCTAGTGCTCCCGCGGGGGCGAACAATGAGCAGTTCTTC. It translates to CASAPAGANNEQFF.

This chain uses TRBV13 with TRBJ2-2; possibly TRBD1 for D (6 bases). V lost 5 bases to trimming and J lost 2 bases, with 12 bases between them. The CDR3 is 15 residues long. Looked up from germline, CDR1 is PRHDT and CDR2 is FYEKMQ (reference sequence). CDR3 region: CASSTQGPNTGELFF. For the CDR3, the DNA is TGTGCCAGCAGCACCCAGGGGCCCAACACCGGGGAGCTGTTTTTT. Filled out from reference TRBV13 and TRBJ2-2, the complete variable domain reads AAGVIQSPRHLIKEKRETATLKCYPIPRHDTVYWYQQGPGQDPQFLISFYEKMQSDKGSIPDRFSAQQFSDYHSELNMSSLELGDSALYFCASSTQGPNTGELFFGEGSRLTVL.

The V and J genes are TRBV2 and TRBJ1-2, with D uncertain. V was cut by 4 bases and J by 7 bases, with 10 bases left in between. CDR3 length: 12 amino acids. CDR1 is SNHLY, CDR2 FYNNEI, per germline. The CDR3 sequence is CASSGPRGGYTF. In nucleotides, the CDR3 is TGTGCCAGCAGTGGACCCCGGGGTGGCTACACCTTC.

Details on this clone: Because it lacks the conserved phenylalanine or tryptophan at the end, this CDR3 is likely a read error. This chain uses TRBV4-1 with TRBJ1-5; TRBD1 might be the D (6 bases). The V and J ends lost 3 bases and 2 bases respectively, with 11 bases between them. This CDR3 region has 15 residues. CDR1 and CDR2 from the germline V gene are MGHRA and YSYEKL. The CDR3 reads CASSQTGLGNQPQHL. For the CDR3, the DNA is TGCGCCAGCAGCCAGACAGGTCTGGGCAATCAGCCCCAGCATCTT.

V gene TRBV7-2 combines with J gene TRBJ1-2, with D possibly TRBD1 on 6 matching bases. The ends were cut back, 1 base at V and 1 base at J, with 7 bases in the middle. Germline CDR1 is SGHTA and CDR2 is FQGNSA. This CDR3 is 14 amino acids long. In DNA form, the CDR3 reads TGTGCCAGCAGCTTAGACAGGGTTAACTATGGCTACACCTTC. Its translation is CASSLDRVNYGYTF.

The chain links TRBV6-1 to TRBJ2-1; D is uncertain. CDR3 length equals 12 residues. Germline CDR1 MNHNS, CDR2 SASEGT. The V end lost 5 bases, the J end lost 6 bases, and 8 bases lay between the germline ends. The CDR3 region has the DNA TGTGCCAGCAGTCAGGTAGTCAATGAGCAGTTCTTC. This encodes CASSQVVNEQFF.

This clone was counted a few times. The rearrangement uses TRBV6-1 and TRBJ1-5; TRBD1 aligns across 7 bases. Losses at the gene ends were 2 bases for V and 6 bases for J; bases not matched to a gene: 1. Germline V gene lookup returns CDR1 MNHNS and CDR2 SASEGT. The CDR3 extends over 13 amino acids. The CDR3 reads CASSERGRQPQHF. The DNA for the CDR3 is TGTGCCAGCAGTGAAAGGGGGCGTCAGCCCCAGCATTTT.

The rearrangement links TRBV20-1 to TRBJ1-1; D possibly corresponds to TRBD1 (5 bases). The CDR3 loop spans 11 amino acids. V lost 2 bases and J 11 bases, leaving 12 bases between the germline ends. CDR1 is DFQATT and CDR2 is SNEGSKA in the germline V gene (reference sequence). The CDR3 protein is CSARLGRGAFF. The CDR3 coding sequence is TGCAGTGCTAGACTTGGGAGGGGTGCTTTCTTT.

This chain connects TRBV11-3 to TRBJ1-1; D is undetermined. This CDR3 has 11 amino acids. V lost 6 bases and J lost 3, with 5 bases in between. Germline V lookup: CDR1 SGHNT, CDR2 YENEEA. The CDR3 region is CASSLDTEAFF. In nucleotides, the CDR3 is TGTGCCAGCAGTCTCGACACTGAAGCTTTCTTT.

The chain employs TRBV13 and TRBJ2-1, with 10 bases matching TRBD2. The V and J ends lost 5 bases and 9 bases, in that order; junction bases with no gene match: 10. The CDR3 length is 15 residues. Germline CDR1 is PRHDT and CDR2 is FYEKMQ (reference sequence). CDR3 residues: CASSQGTSEWGEQFF. In DNA, the CDR3 is TGTGCCAGCAGCCAAGGGACTAGCGAGTGGGGTGAGCAGTTCTTC.

V gene TRBV4-2 combines with J gene TRBJ2-3; D uncertain. Trimming left V 0 bases short and J 10 bases short, with 17 bases between. Germline V gene data show CDR1 as LGHNA and CDR2 as YNFKEQ. This CDR3 contains 15 residues. As DNA, the CDR3 is TGTGCCAGCAGCCAAGAGTTGGTACTACCTTCTGCGCAGTATTTT. Translating gives CASSQELVLPSAQYF.

The chain recombines TRBV27 with TRBJ1-3; perhaps TRBD1 as D (5 bases). The CDR3 is 14 residues long. Germline V lookup: CDR1 MNHEY, CDR2 SMNVEV (reference sequence). V dropped 4 bases and J dropped 7 bases, with 14 bases sitting between them. CDR3 DNA sequence: TGTGCCAGCAGTTCACATCCCCAGGGCAACACCATATATTTT. As protein: CASSSHPQGNTIYF.

This clone has a handful of counts. The chain has TRBV10-1 and TRBJ2-7; D is uncertain. This CDR3 has 15 residues. V dropped 3 bases and J dropped 0 bases, with 12 bases sitting between them. The germline V gene has CDR1 WNHNN and CDR2 SYGVQD (reference sequence). The CDR3 nucleotides are TGCGCCAGCAGTGAAGGCCCTCGGAGCTCCTACGAGCAGTACTTC. Its translation is CASSEGPRSSYEQYF.

This chain links TRBV5-6 with TRBJ2-1; 12 positions match TRBD2. From germline, CDR1 is SGHDT and CDR2 YYEEEE. The CDR3 has 16 residues. After removal of 0 bases from V and 5 bases from J, the junction contained 3 bases not matched to a gene. DNA for the CDR3: TGTGCCAGCAGCTTGGTACTAGCGGGGGGTCACAATGAGCAGTTCTTC. Protein sequence: CASSLVLAGGHNEQFF. The entire variable domain, with the rest obtained from reference TRBV5-6 and TRBJ2-1, is as follows: DAGVTQSPTHLIKTRGQQVTLRCSPKSGHDTVSWYQQALGQGPQFIFQYYEEEERQRGNFPDRFSGHQFPNYSSELNVNALLLGDSALYLCASSLVLAGGHNEQFFGPGTRLTVL.

The chain employs TRBV28 and TRBJ1-5; weak D call: TRBD1 (5 bases). The V gene lost 8 bases and the J gene lost 5 bases, with 16 bases spanning the gap. Germline assignment: CDR1 MDHEN and CDR2 SYDVKM. The CDR3 is 14 amino acids. As DNA, the CDR3 is TGTGCCAGCCGGAGGGGTGGGGGGTATCAGCCCCAGCATTTT. It codes for CASRRGGGYQPQHF.

The rearrangement links TRBV11-2 to TRBJ2-5; tentative D call: TRBD1 (5 bases). CDR1 is SGHAT, CDR2 FQNNGV, per germline. Trimming cost V 0 bases and J 5 bases, with 10 bases left between them. This CDR3 has 14 amino acids. CDR3 sequence reads: CASSLDYRWETQYF. The CDR3 bases are TGTGCCAGCAGCTTAGATTACAGGTGGGAGACCCAGTACTTC.

A few counts support this clone. The chain is built from TRBV6-5 and TRBJ2-7, with 11 positions matching TRBD1. The CDR3 runs to 14 residues. Germline values: CDR1 MNHEY, CDR2 SVGAGI. V was pared by 5 bases and J by 4 bases, with 4 bases of the junction left unmatched. DNA for the CDR3: TGTGCCAGCAGTCCCCGGGACAGGGGGTACGAGCAGTACTTC. Protein product: CASSPRDRGYEQYF.

V is TRBV11-3 and J is TRBJ2-1; D uncertain. V was pared by 1 base and J by 7 bases, with 17 bases between. CDR1 is SGHNT, CDR2 YENEEA, per germline. CDR3 size: 16 residues. The CDR3 protein is CASSLGPLARLNEQFF. CDR3 bases: TGTGCCAGCAGCTTAGGGCCATTGGCTAGGTTGAATGAGCAGTTCTTC.

This chain connects TRBV10-3 to TRBJ1-2, with TRBD1 matching over 11 bases. The CDR3 has 15 residues. With 7 bases clipped from V and 3 bases from J, the junction kept 7 bases outside the gene matches. Germline-derived CDR1 and CDR2 are ENHRY and SYGVKD. CDR3 sequence (DNA): TGTGCCATCATACGGACAGGGGGCTTTGACTATGGCTACACCTTC. Translated: CAIIRTGGFDYGYTF.

The rearrangement joins TRBV27 to TRBJ2-7; D may be TRBD1 (6 bases). Trimming took 0 bases from V and 0 from J, leaving 18 bases between them. The CDR3 has 18 residues. CDR1 and CDR2 from the germline V gene are MNHEY and SMNVEV (reference sequence). CDR3 in amino acids: CASSLSSTGTQSSYEQYF. DNA of the CDR3: TGTGCCAGCAGTTTATCCTCTACCGGGACACAAAGCTCCTACGAGCAGTACTTC.

This clone has only a few counts. The chain is built from TRBV28 and TRBJ1-5; D not certain. Trimming pared 9 bases from V and 4 bases from J, leaving 13 bases between. The CDR3 is 13 amino acids. Per the germline V gene, CDR1 is MDHEN and CDR2 is SYDVKM. Written as DNA, the CDR3 is TGTGCCAGTGGACTTTCAAGGAATCAGCCCCAGCATTTT. This sequence encodes CASGLSRNQPQHF.